This paragraph reports one T cell receptor beta chain. Its antigen is currently unknown. These data come from a study of cytomegalovirus exposure and HLA in healthy donors. Overall study context: Previous work identified roughly 120 million unique TCR beta sequences from about 200 million T cells. Points from the study as a whole: There were 150 to 200 TCR beta chains listed as cytomegalovirus-associated. Among the sequence variants, a highly shared cluster was likely an artifact of sequencing. The availability of immune exposure information extended only to CMV serostatus.

With 4 bases clipped from V and 5 bases from J, the junction kept 4 bases outside the gene matches. CDR1 and CDR2 (germline): KGHSH, LQKENI. The CDR3 sequence is 14 residues long. Researchers ran the PCR with 60 Vbeta and 13 Jbeta primers. Here immunoSEQ multiplex PCR was the method, and the copy in TCRdb shows in-frame clones only, minus some. Among roughly 50,000 clones, about four fifths were seen once, and the ten largest hold 6.5% to 8.5%. The origin of this receptor is a man younger than 40 in good health and CMV-seropositive. Sequenced material: PBMCs. The chain employs TRBV18 and TRBJ2-2, with 7 nucleotides matching TRBD1. CDR3 DNA sequence: TGTGCCAGCTCACGCCGACAGGGAACCGGGGAGCTGTTTTTT. Amino acids: CASSRRQGTGELFF.